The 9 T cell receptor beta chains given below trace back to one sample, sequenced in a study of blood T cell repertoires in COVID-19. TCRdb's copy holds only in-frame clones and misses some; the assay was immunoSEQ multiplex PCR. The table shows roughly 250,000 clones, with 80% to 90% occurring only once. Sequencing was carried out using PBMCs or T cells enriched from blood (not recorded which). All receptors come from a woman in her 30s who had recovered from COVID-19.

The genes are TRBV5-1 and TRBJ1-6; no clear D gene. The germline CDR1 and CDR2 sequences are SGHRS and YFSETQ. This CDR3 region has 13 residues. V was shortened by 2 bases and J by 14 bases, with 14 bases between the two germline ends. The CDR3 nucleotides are TGCGCCAGCAGCTTTAGTGGCCCGCAGGCCCTCCACTTT. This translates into CASSFSGPQALHF.

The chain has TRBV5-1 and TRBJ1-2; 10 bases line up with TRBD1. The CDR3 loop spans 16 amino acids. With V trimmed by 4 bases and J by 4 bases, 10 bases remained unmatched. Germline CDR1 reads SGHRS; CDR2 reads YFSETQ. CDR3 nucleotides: TGCGCCAGCAGCGGCTACCGGGACAGGGGTAGCTATGGCTACACCTTC. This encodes CASSGYRDRGSYGYTF.

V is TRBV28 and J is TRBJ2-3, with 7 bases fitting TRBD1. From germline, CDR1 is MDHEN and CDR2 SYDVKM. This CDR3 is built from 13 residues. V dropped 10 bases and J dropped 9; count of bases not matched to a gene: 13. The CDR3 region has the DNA TGTGCCACCTTTTCAAGATCGGACAGGACGCAGTATTTT. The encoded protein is CATFSRSDRTQYF.

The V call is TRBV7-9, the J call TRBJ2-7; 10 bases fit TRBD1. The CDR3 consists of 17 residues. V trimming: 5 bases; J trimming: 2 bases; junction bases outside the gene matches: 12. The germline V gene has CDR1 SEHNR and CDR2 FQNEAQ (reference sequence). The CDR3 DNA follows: TGTGCCAGCAGCCTTGGGACAGGGGTCGATTTAACCTACGAGCAGTACTTC. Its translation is CASSLGTGVDLTYEQYF.

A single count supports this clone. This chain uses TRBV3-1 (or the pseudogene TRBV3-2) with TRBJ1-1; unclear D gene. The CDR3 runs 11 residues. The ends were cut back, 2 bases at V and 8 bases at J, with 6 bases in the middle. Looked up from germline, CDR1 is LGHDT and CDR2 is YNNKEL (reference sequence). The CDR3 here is CASSQNSEAFF. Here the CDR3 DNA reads TGTGCCAGCAGCCAAAATTCGGAAGCTTTCTTT.

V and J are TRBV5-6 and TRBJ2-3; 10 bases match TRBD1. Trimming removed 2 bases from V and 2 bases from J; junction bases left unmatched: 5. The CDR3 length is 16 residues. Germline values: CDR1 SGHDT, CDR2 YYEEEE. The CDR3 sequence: CASSFDRGQDTDTQYF. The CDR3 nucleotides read TGTGCCAGCAGCTTCGACAGGGGGCAAGACACAGATACGCAGTATTTT. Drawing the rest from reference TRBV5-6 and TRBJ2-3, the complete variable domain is DAGVTQSPTHLIKTRGQQVTLRCSPKSGHDTVSWYQQALGQGPQFIFQYYEEEERQRGNFPDRFSGHQFPNYSSELNVNALLLGDSALYLCASSFDRGQDTDTQYFGPGTRLTVL.

CDR3 protein: CASSYSSGGASYTQYF. CDR3 DNA: TGTGCCAGCAGTTACTCCAGCGGGGGGGCCTCCTATACGCAGTATTTT. The rearrangement links TRBV6-5 to TRBJ2-3, with 10 bases lining up with TRBD2. Looked up from germline, CDR1 is MNHEY and CDR2 is SVGAGI. CDR3 length: 16 amino acids. V shed 0 bases, J shed 7 bases, and the junction held 7 bases outside the gene matches.

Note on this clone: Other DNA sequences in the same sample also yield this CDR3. The CDR3 DNA reads TGCAGCGTTCGGGGCACTGAAGCTTTCTTT. Residues: CSVRGTEAFF. This rearrangement joins TRBV29-1 to TRBJ1-1; D not resolved. Trimming took off 5 bases at V and 4 bases at J, with 5 bases between the two ends. The CDR3 spans 10 residues. Germline CDR1 reads SQVTM; CDR2 reads ANQGSEA.

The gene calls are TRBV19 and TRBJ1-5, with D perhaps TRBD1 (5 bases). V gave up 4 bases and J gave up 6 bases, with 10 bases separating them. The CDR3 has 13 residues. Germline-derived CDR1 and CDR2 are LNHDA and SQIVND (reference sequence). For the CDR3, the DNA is TGTGCCAGTAGTAAAAAAGGGGTTCAGCCCCAGCATTTT. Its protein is CASSKKGVQPQHF.